One and the same sample provided the 19 T cell receptor beta chains below, sequenced in a study of OX40 agonist ivuxolimab in advanced cancers. Clones were read by immunoSEQ multiplex PCR, and TCRdb kept only the in-frame ones, dropping some. The data contain tens of thousands of clones, 90% of them singletons. The sequencing used CD4+ or CD8+ T cells sorted from blood, collected in a trial of the OX40 agonist ivuxolimab. The receptor set was obtained from an adult with an advanced solid tumor such as melanoma, head and neck, liver or kidney cancer.

This chain joins TRBV7-9 and TRBJ1-4; TRBD1 might be the D (6 bases). V lost 5 bases, J lost 7 bases, and 20 bases lay in between. Germline V gene data show CDR1 as SEHNR and CDR2 as FQNEAQ (reference sequence). This CDR3 comprises 16 residues. In DNA, the CDR3 is TGTGCCAGCAGCCCCCCTCTGACAGGCCGAGGTGAAAAACTGTTTTTT. Translating gives CASSPPLTGRGEKLFF.

The chain recombines TRBV7-2 with TRBJ1-2, with D unresolved. The V gene's germline CDR1 is SGHTA and CDR2 FQGNSA. The CDR3 covers 15 residues. V lost 0 bases to trimming and J lost 2 bases, with 10 bases between them. The CDR3 DNA is TGTGCCAGCAGCTTAGCGGTACAGTCGAACTATGGCTACACCTTC. It is translated as CASSLAVQSNYGYTF.

This rearrangement joins TRBV5-1 to TRBJ2-3; D may match TRBD1 or TRBD2 (6 bases each). V was clipped by 1 base and J by 2 bases, with 17 bases between them. This CDR3 is built from 17 residues. Germline lookup yields CDR1 SGHRS and CDR2 YFSETQ. Here the CDR3 reads CASSLSRPGAYTDTQYF. CDR3 bases: TGCGCCAGCAGCTTGAGCAGACCGGGGGCCTACACAGATACGCAGTATTTT.

There are a few counts of this clone. The chain employs TRBV2 and TRBJ1-5; no clear D. The ends were cut back, 6 bases at V and 0 bases at J, with 18 bases in the middle. The CDR3 covers 17 residues. Germline-derived CDR1 and CDR2 are SNHLY and FYNNEI. CDR3 coding DNA: TGTGCCAGCAGGGAGAGGGTTCACTCCCTTAGCAATCAGCCCCAGCATTTT. Its protein is CASRERVHSLSNQPQHF.

In nucleotides, the CDR3 is TGTGCCAGCAGTGGACAGGGAGGCGGGGAGCTGTTTTTT. This sequence encodes CASSGQGGGELFF. The V and J genes are TRBV2 and TRBJ2-2; perhaps TRBD1 as D (7 bases). V was clipped by 4 bases and J by 7 bases, with 10 bases between them. This CDR3 is 13 amino acids long. The germline CDR1 and CDR2 sequences are SNHLY and FYNNEI.

The chain links TRBV30 to TRBJ1-4; a weak D match, TRBD1 (6 bases). Germline V CDR1 and CDR2: GTSNPN, SVGIG (reference sequence). The V end was cut by 0 bases, the J end by 8 bases, with 28 bases between. The CDR3 extends over 19 amino acids. The CDR3 loop is CAWSVGGSLRLARQEKLFF. The CDR3 DNA is TGTGCCTGGAGTGTAGGGGGGTCCTTGCGGCTCGCGCGACAGGAAAAACTGTTTTTT.

The V gene is TRBV5-1, the J gene TRBJ2-5; TRBD1 matches at 12 bases. This CDR3 has 16 residues. The germline CDR1 and CDR2 sequences are SGHRS and YFSETQ. Trimming took 0 bases from V and 6 from J; bases not matched to a gene: 6. DNA of the CDR3: TGCGCCAGCAGCTTGGGAATGGGACAGGGGGCGAAGACCCAGTACTTC. It codes for CASSLGMGQGAKTQYF.

A note on this clone: The sample contains more than one DNA sequence encoding this CDR3. The chain employs TRBV5-1 and TRBJ2-5; 10 positions agree with TRBD1. V lost 4 bases and J lost 2; bases outside the gene matches: 5. Germline CDR1 SGHRS, CDR2 YFSETQ. The CDR3 extends over 15 amino acids. The CDR3 region is CASSLGQGGQETQYF. CDR3 sequence (DNA): TGCGCCAGCAGCCTAGGACAGGGGGGTCAAGAGACCCAGTACTTC.

The chain carries TRBV7-3 and TRBJ2-5, with TRBD1 matching over 7 bases. V shed 6 bases, J shed 5 bases, and the junction held 15 bases outside the gene matches. Germline CDR1 is SGHTA and CDR2 is FQGTGA. This CDR3 comprises 16 residues. Written as DNA, the CDR3 is TGTGCCAGCAGTCTACTCGGTGGACCGACAGGGGAGACCCAGTACTTC. Its translation is CASSLLGGPTGETQYF.

The genes are TRBV4-2 and TRBJ2-3, with D possibly being TRBD2 (7 bases). This CDR3 region has 18 residues. Germline V gene data show CDR1 as LGHNA and CDR2 as YNFKEQ. V lost 3 bases, J lost 1 base, and 20 bases lay in between. CDR3 residues: CASSQVAAGALGTDTQYF. As DNA, the CDR3 is TGTGCCAGCAGCCAGGTGGCGGCGGGGGCCTTGGGCACAGATACGCAGTATTTT.

The chain uses TRBV21-1 and TRBJ2-7; TRBD1 was called by the table and not checked on the DNA. TRBV21-1 is described as a pseudogene. The CDR3 contains 12 residues. The CDR3 DNA reads TGTGCCAGCAGCAATGGGGCCCACGAGCAGTACTTC. Its translation is CASSNGAHEQYF.

The chain employs TRBV6-1 and TRBJ1-5; 7 bases line up with TRBD1. V lost 2 bases, J lost 3 bases, and 4 bases stayed unmatched. Germline values: CDR1 MNHNS, CDR2 SASEGT. The CDR3 has 15 amino acids. This CDR3 is CASSEMGQPNQPQHF. The CDR3 DNA reads TGTGCCAGCAGTGAAATGGGACAGCCCAATCAGCCCCAGCATTTT.

This chain joins TRBV18 and TRBJ2-4, with TRBD1 as a possible D gene (6 bases). This CDR3 spans 17 amino acids. Trimming took off 1 base at V and 4 bases at J, with 17 bases between the two ends. Germline CDR1 KGHSH, CDR2 LQKENI. DNA for the CDR3: TGTGCCAGCTCACCACGGTTGGTCAGGGGATTGAAAAACATTCAGTACTTC. It specifies CASSPRLVRGLKNIQYF.

The chain recombines TRBV19 with TRBJ2-3; D remains ambiguous. CDR1 LNHDA and CDR2 SQIVND come from the germline V gene (reference sequence). This CDR3 spans 14 amino acids. V was pared by 5 bases and J by 2 bases, with 11 bases between. The CDR3 nucleotides read TGTGCCAGTAGTCCGGTCGGCCCCACAGATACGCAGTATTTT. This gives the protein CASSPVGPTDTQYF.

The chain links TRBV2 to TRBJ2-7; D remains unclear. The V end was cut by 5 bases, the J end by 2 bases, with 7 bases between. Per the germline V gene, CDR1 is SNHLY and CDR2 is FYNNEI. The CDR3 has 12 amino acids. CDR3 sequence reads: CASSFGTYEQYF. CDR3 in DNA: TGTGCCAGCAGTTTCGGTACCTACGAGCAGTACTTC.

The sample holds one count of this clone. This sequence joins TRBV13 and TRBJ2-1, with TRBD1 as a possible D gene (5 bases). There are 15 residues in the CDR3. Trimming took 0 bases from V and 2 from J, leaving 8 bases between them. CDR1 and CDR2 from the germline V gene are PRHDT and FYEKMQ (reference sequence). CDR3 sequence (DNA): TGTGCCAGCAGCTTAGGCAGGGCACCCTACAATGAGCAGTTCTTC. Amino acid sequence: CASSLGRAPYNEQFF.

The chain links TRBV18 to TRBJ2-7; D is possibly TRBD1 (5 bases). Trimming shortened V by 3 bases and J by 2 bases, and 8 bases separated the two germline ends. The V gene's germline CDR1 is KGHSH and CDR2 LQKENI. The CDR3 covers 13 residues. The DNA for the CDR3 is TGTGCCAGCTCACCTGGGGCTACCTACGAGCAGTACTTC. Translating it yields CASSPGATYEQYF.

This chain joins TRBV10-3 and TRBJ2-5; D ambiguous. The length of the CDR3 is 15 residues. V was cut by 2 bases and J by 4 bases, with 14 bases left in between. Germline V CDR1 and CDR2: ENHRY, SYGVKD. The CDR3 protein is CAISEPTASTETQYF. In DNA form, the CDR3 reads TGTGCCATCAGTGAGCCCACCGCTTCGACAGAGACCCAGTACTTC.

V and J are TRBV5-4 and TRBJ1-1, with D unclear. The length of the CDR3 is 15 residues. The V end was cut by 0 bases, the J end by 1 base, with 10 bases between. CDR1 and CDR2 from the germline V gene are SGHNT and YYREEE (reference sequence). The CDR3 DNA follows: TGTGCCAGCAGCTTGGACTTAGGGCCGAACACTGAAGCTTTCTTT. This codes for CASSLDLGPNTEAFF.